This T cell receptor beta chain was observed in a study of regulatory T cells in long-lasting Graves disease. Overall study: Prior antithyroid drug treatment in newly diagnosed Graves' patients lasted under 3 months. Study conclusions and caveats: Favored gene segments in persistent disease were TRBV28, TRBJ1-2 and TRBJ2-5. The small sample size may have reduced accuracy.

Relying on iRepertoire HTBI primers and Arm-PCR of CDR3 regions, the team built TCR beta libraries. MiXCR was run by TCRdb on the multiplex PCR reads, yielding one entry per CDR3 protein. Among around 460,000 distinct CDR3 sequences, 12% to 15% were seen once, and the ten largest hold around a sixth. This clonotype was observed at least ten times. Its target is unknown. Time point described: newly diagnosed GD, antithyroid drugs for less than 3 months. Following extraction of RNA from PBMCs, that RNA was used to make the TCR library. EDTA tubes received roughly 10 milliliters of drawn peripheral blood. Germline V lookup: CDR1 DFQATT, CDR2 SNEGSKA (reference sequence). V was trimmed by 0 bases and J by 6 bases, leaving 6 bases between them. The CDR3 runs 12 residues. These records were also assigned to another study, of T cells in Graves' hyperthyroidism and ophthalmopathy.

This TCR was sampled from a woman aged 50 to 65 with Graves disease. This chain links TRBV20-1 with TRBJ2-1; D remains ambiguous. The sample in question was peripheral blood mononuclear cells (PBMCs), obtained at new diagnosis, from a patient treated with antithyroid drugs. DNA for the CDR3: TGCAGTGCTAGAGATGACTTCAATGAGCAGTTCTTC. Amino acid sequence: CSARDDFNEQFF.